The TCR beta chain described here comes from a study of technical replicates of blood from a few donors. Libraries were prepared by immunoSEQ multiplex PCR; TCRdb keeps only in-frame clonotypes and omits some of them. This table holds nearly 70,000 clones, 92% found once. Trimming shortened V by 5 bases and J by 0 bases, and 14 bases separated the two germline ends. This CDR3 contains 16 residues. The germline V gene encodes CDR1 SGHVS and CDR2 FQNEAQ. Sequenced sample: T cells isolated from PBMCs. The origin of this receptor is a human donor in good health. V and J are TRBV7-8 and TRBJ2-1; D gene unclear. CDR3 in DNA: TGTGCCAGCAGCCTCCGAGACACCAGCTCCTACAATGAGCAGTTCTTC. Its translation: CASSLRDTSSYNEQFF.